The sequence of this TCR beta chain was determined in a study of spatial heterogeneity in lung cancer. V lost 0 bases to trimming and J lost 4 bases, with 13 bases between them. This CDR3 contains 16 residues. CDR1 and CDR2 from the germline V gene are MGHRA and YSYEKL. Whole-study findings and limits: Tumoral mutation counts were tracked by counts of expanded intratumoral alpha and beta TCRs.

By its share, this clonotype is medium-sized. Its antigen is currently unknown. A library prepared for alpha chains yielded this beta chain as an off-target read; its size is of little meaning. Sample time point: sample taken at primary tumor resection. Each CDR3 protein gets one entry after TCRdb re-called the 5' RACE reads with MiXCR. The table lists 16,000 or so distinct CDR3 sequences, 6% to 7% of them singletons, with around 20% in the top ten. The source material was lung tumor tissue, sampled at surgery. The chain recombines TRBV4-1 with TRBJ1-5; D is undetermined. This TCR came from a female donor with early-stage non-small cell lung cancer. The CDR3 sequence is CASSQDPGNHNQPQHF. The CDR3 DNA sequence: TGCGCCAGCAGCCAAGACCCGGGAAACCATAATCAGCCCCAGCATTTT.